This T cell receptor (beta chain) was retrieved from a study of identical twins. CDR1 KGHSH and CDR2 LQKENI come from the germline V gene. With V trimmed by 1 base and J by 5 bases, 4 bases remained unmatched. The CDR3 contains 14 residues. This clonotype was counted a few times. No antigen is known for it. Using its own MiXCR run on the 5' RACE reads, TCRdb lists one record per CDR3 protein. The profile covers 200,000 to 250,000 distinct CDR3 sequences, with about 14% appearing a single time and approximately 8.8% taken by the ten largest. Study outcomes and limitations: Researchers reported weaker excess twin sharing in beta out-of-frame sequences. Invariant populations such as MAIT and iNKT cells could partly muddle zero-insertion analyses.

The sample comprised memory (CD45RO+) T cells sorted from blood. This chain links TRBV18 with TRBJ2-7, with 8 bases aligning to TRBD2. This clonotype was obtained from a woman younger than 35 in good health. Written as DNA, the CDR3 is TGTGCCAGCTCACCACAAGGCGGGAGGAACGAGCAGTACTTC. This codes for CASSPQGGRNEQYF.